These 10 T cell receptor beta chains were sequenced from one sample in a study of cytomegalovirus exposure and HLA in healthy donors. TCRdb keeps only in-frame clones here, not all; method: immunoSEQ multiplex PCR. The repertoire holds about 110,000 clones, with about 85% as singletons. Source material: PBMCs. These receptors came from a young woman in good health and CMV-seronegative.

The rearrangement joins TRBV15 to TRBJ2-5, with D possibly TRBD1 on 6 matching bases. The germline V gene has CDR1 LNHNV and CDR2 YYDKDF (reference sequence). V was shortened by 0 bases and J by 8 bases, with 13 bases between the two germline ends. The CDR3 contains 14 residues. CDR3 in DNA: TGTGCCACCAGCAGAGATTCCACAGGGAAAACCCAGTACTTC. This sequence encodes CATSRDSTGKTQYF. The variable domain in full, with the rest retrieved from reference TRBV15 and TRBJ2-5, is DAMVIQNPRYQVTQFGKPVTLSCSQTLNHNVMYWYQQKSSQAPKLLFHYYDKDFNNEADTPDNFQSRRPNTSFCFLDIRSPGLGDTAMYLCATSRDSTGKTQYFGPGTRLLVL.

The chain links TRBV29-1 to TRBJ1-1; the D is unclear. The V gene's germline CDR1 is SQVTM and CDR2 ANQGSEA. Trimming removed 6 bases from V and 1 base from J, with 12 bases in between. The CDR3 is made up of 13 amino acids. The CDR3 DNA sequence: TGCAGCGTCCTGACACCTCCGAACACTGAAGCTTTCTTT. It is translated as CSVLTPPNTEAFF.

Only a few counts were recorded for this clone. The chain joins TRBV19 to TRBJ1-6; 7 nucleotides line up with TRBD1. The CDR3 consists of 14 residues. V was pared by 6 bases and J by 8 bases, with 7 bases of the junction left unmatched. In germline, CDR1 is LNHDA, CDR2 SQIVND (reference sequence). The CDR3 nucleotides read TGTGCCAGTAGCCCCAGGACAGGCGATTCACCCCTCCACTTT. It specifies CASSPRTGDSPLHF.

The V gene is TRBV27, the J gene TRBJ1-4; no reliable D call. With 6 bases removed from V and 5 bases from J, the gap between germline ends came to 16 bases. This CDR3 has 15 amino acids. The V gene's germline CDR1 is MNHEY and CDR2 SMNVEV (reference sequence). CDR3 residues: CASSTSNGINEKLFF. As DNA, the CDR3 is TGTGCCAGCAGCACTTCAAACGGGATCAATGAAAAACTGTTTTTT. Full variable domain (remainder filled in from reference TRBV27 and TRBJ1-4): EAQVTQNPRYLITVTGKKLTVTCSQNMNHEYMSWYRQDPGLGLRQIYYSMNVEVTDKGDVPEGYKVSRKEKRNFPLILESPSPNQTSLYFCASSTSNGINEKLFFGSGTQLSVL.

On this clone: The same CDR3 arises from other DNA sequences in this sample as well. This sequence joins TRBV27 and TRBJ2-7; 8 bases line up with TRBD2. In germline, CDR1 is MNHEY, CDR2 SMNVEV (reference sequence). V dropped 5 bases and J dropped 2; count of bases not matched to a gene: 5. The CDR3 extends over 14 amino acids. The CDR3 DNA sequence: TGTGCCAGCAGTCCCCGGGGGGGGACCTACGAGCAGTACTTC. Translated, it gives CASSPRGGTYEQYF.

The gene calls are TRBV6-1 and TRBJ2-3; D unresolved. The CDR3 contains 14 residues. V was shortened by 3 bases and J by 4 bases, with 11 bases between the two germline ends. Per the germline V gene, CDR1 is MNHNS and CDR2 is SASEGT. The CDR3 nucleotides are TGTGCCAGCAGTGATATACTCTCCCCAGATACGCAGTATTTT. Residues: CASSDILSPDTQYF.

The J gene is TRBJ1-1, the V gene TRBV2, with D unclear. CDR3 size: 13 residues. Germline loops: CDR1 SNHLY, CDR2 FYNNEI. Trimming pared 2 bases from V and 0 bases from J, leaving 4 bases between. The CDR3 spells CASSERVNTEAFF. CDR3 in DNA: TGTGCCAGCAGTGAACGCGTGAACACTGAAGCTTTCTTT.

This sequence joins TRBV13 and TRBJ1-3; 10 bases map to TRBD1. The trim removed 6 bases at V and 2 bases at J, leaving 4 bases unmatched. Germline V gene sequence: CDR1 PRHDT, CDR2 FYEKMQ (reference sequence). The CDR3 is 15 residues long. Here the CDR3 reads CASRKDRGTGNTIYF. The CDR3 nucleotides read TGTGCCAGCAGGAAGGACAGGGGGACTGGAAACACCATATATTTT.

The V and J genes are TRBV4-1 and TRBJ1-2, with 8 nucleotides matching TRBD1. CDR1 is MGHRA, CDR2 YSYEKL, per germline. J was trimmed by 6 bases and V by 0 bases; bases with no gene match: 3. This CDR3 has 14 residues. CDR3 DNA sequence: TGCGCCAGCAGCCAAGAGACAGGGGACGATGGCTACACCTTC. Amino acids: CASSQETGDDGYTF.

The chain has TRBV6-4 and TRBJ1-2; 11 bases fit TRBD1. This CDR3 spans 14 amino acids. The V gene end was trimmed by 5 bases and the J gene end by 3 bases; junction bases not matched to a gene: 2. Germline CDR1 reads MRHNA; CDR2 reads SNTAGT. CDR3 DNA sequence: TGTGCCAGCAGTCGGACAGGGGGCGACTATGGCTACACCTTC. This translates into CASSRTGGDYGYTF.